This T cell receptor (beta chain) comes out of a study of T cells in Graves' hyperthyroidism and ophthalmopathy. This clonotype was counted at least ten times. V shed 6 bases and J 3 bases; nucleotides not matched to a gene: 1. This CDR3 spans 13 amino acids. Germline CDR1 reads MNHNS; CDR2 reads SASEGT. Using RNA transcripts as the source, TCR beta CDR3 regions were amplified. The study used the HTBI primer set for a first-round RT-PCR of the TCR CDR3. TCRdb itself ran the multiplex PCR reads through MiXCR, one entry per CDR3 protein. The sample records around 600,000 distinct CDR3 sequences, roughly 15% being singletons.

The sequence came from a woman aged 45-60 years with Graves' ophthalmopathy. The sequencing sample was made of blood. This chain connects TRBV6-1 to TRBJ2-5; TRBD1 agrees at 10 bases. For the CDR3, the DNA is TGTGCCAGCAGGGGGACAGGGGAAGAGACCCAGTACTTC. Translated: CASRGTGEETQYF.